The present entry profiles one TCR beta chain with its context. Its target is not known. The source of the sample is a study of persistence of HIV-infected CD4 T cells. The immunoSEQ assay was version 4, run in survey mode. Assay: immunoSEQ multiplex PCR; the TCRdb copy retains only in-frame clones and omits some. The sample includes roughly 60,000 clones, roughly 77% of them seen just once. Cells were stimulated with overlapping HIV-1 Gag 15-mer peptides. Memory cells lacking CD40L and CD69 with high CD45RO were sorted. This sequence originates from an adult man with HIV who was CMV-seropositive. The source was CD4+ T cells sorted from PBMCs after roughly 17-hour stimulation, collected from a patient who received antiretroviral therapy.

CDR3 nucleotide sequence: TGTGCCAGCAGCGTAGCTCCCGACAGACACACTGAAGCTTTCTTT. Its translation: CASSVAPDRHTEAFF. The chain has TRBV9 and TRBJ1-1; TRBD1 is a possible D gene (5 bases). The germline gives CDR1 SGDLS, CDR2 YYNGEE. Deletions cut 0 bases from V and 3 bases from J, with 12 bases between. The CDR3 length is 15 residues.